These T cell receptor beta chains were read from a single sample in a study of a mutant IDH1 vaccine in newly diagnosed glioma. These receptors' antigens are unknown. Assay: immunoSEQ multiplex PCR; the TCRdb copy retains only in-frame clones and omits some. Of around 50,000 clones in the sample, almost 65% are singletons; the top ten hold 4% to 6%. The sample consisted of peripheral blood mononuclear cells (PBMCs), taken from a glioma patient whose treatment included an IDH1 peptide vaccine. These receptors were obtained from a middle-aged man with glioma. Some clones in this sample may be carry-over from other donors' samples. Each CDR3 is given with its conserved first and last residue. A D gene is named only where the DNA matches it firmly. Rows may omit the clone size; those that give it use once, few, many or a size class.

>TRBJ2-1|NA|few|TRBV2
TGTGCCAGCAGAATAGCGACTGAGCAGTTCTTC
CASRIATEQFF
>TRBJ1-1|NA|NA|TRBV10-2
TGCGCCAGCAGTGAGTCCGGCACAGACGGGAACACTGAAGCTTTCTTT
CASSESGTDGNTEAFF
>TRBJ1-2|NA|NA|TRBV5-8
TGTGCCAGCAGCTTCGTGAGGGAAGGGGGCTACACCTTC
CASSFVREGGYTF
>TRBJ2-2|NA|once|TRBV2
TGTGCCAGCAGTGAAGAGGGCCTTTCGTCCGGGGAGCTGTTTTTT
CASSEEGLSSGELFF
>TRBJ1-6|NA|NA|TRBV4-1
TGCGCCAGCAGCCGCTACAGGAGTAGTAATTCACCCCTCCACTTT
CASSRYRSSNSPLHF
>TRBJ1-5|TRBD1|NA|TRBV6-5
TGTGCCAGCAGTTACCTGGGACAGAGGGATCAGCCCCAGCATTTT
CASSYLGQRDQPQHF
>TRBJ2-7|TRBD1|NA|TRBV2
TGTGCCAGCAGTGAAGCCCGGACAGGGTTCCCTCTCGAGCAGTACTTC
CASSEARTGFPLEQYF
>TRBJ2-7|NA|NA|TRBV27
TGTGCCAGCAGGTTAATGGCAGGGGTCTCCTACGAGCAGTACTTC
CASRLMAGVSYEQYF
>TRBJ2-3|NA|NA|TRBV6-6
TGTGCCAGCAGTTACTCCGGGGGCGGTCAATCAGATACGCAGTATTTT
CASSYSGGGQSDTQYF
>TRBJ1-1|NA|once|TRBV2
TGTGCCAGCAGGGGGGATCTCACTGAAGCTTTCTTT
CASRGDLTEAFF
>TRBJ2-7|NA|NA|TRBV6-6
TGTGCCAGCTGTACAGGGTCCGTCCCCTACGAGCAGTACTTC
CASCTGSVPYEQYF
>TRBJ1-2|NA|NA|TRBV29-1
TGCAGCGTTGTCCGGGTAGGGGCTTCCTATGGCTACACCTTC
CSVVRVGASYGYTF
>TRBJ2-6|NA|NA|TRBV19
TGTGCCAGTAGTAGCACCTCTGGGGCCAACGTCCTGACTTTC
CASSSTSGANVLTF
>TRBJ1-5|NA|NA|TRBV7-9
TGTGCCAGCAGCGCCGAATATAGCAATCAGCCCCAGCATTTT
CASSAEYSNQPQHF
>TRBJ2-2|NA|NA|TRBV13
TGTGCCAGCAGCCCCGTGGGGACCGGGGAGCTGTTTTTT
CASSPVGTGELFF
>TRBJ1-1|NA|NA|TRBV10-1
TGCGCCAGCAGTCGGAATGGACAGCTGTTGACTTTCTTT
CASSRNGQLLTFF
>TRBJ1-1|NA|NA|TRBV25-1
TGTGCCAGCAGTGGGGGGAACACTGAAGCTTTCTTT
CASSGGNTEAFF
>TRBJ1-6|NA|NA|TRBV6-5
TGTGCCAGCAGTTACGACAGCGATGTTTATTCACCCCTCCACTTT
CASSYDSDVYSPLHF
>TRBJ1-4|TRBD1|NA|TRBV4-1
TGCGCCAGCAGCCACCGCAGACAGGGGACGGGTGATGAAAAACTGTTTTTT
CASSHRRQGTGDEKLFF
>TRBJ1-1|TRBD1|NA|TRBV18
TGTGCCAGCTCACCCGAATCGCTAGGGACAGCAAGAGCGAACACTGAAGCTTTCTTT
CASSPESLGTARANTEAFF
>TRBJ2-2|NA|few|TRBV6-1
TGTGCCAGCCATGAGGGCGGGGAGACCGGGGAGCTGTTTTTT
CASHEGGETGELFF
>TRBJ1-5|NA|NA|TRBV6-6
TGTGCCAGTGGTAGTGCTAGCAATCAGCCCCAGCATTTT
CASGSASNQPQHF
>TRBJ1-5|TRBD1|NA|TRBV30
TGTGCCTGGAACGTACAGGGGGGGGAGCCCCAGCATTTT
CAWNVQGGEPQHF
>TRBJ1-5|TRBD1|NA|TRBV6-1
TGTGCCAGCAGTGAATGGGACAGGGAGCAGCCCCAGCATTTT
CASSEWDREQPQHF
>TRBJ1-5|NA|NA|TRBV27
TGTGCCAGCAGTTTCCCCGGACAGCCCCAGCATTTT
CASSFPGQPQHF
>TRBJ1-3|TRBD1|NA|TRBV18
TGTGCCAGCTCACCCTTTCTAACAGGGGGCTCTCCGTCTGGAAACACCATATATTTT
CASSPFLTGGSPSGNTIYF
>TRBJ2-3|NA|NA|TRBV15
TGTGCCACCAGCAGAAGGGGCGGCGGGGAGAGCACAGATACGCAGTATTTT
CATSRRGGGESTDTQYF
>TRBJ2-2|NA|once|TRBV27
TGTGCCAGCAGTTCGACTATGAACACCGGGGAGCTGTTTTTT
CASSSTMNTGELFF
>TRBJ2-6|TRBD1|NA|TRBV30
TGTGCCTGGAGCCTTCGGACAGGGGGCTCTGGGGCCAACGTCCTGACTTTC
CAWSLRTGGSGANVLTF
>TRBJ1-5|NA|NA|TRBV28
TGTGCCAGCAGTGGACCGTCTAGCAATCAGCCCCAGCATTTT
CASSGPSSNQPQHF
>TRBJ2-7|TRBD1|NA|TRBV5-6
TGTGCCAGCAGCTTGGTGGGGACAGCCGCCTCCTACGAGCAGTACTTC
CASSLVGTAASYEQYF
>TRBJ1-2|NA|NA|TRBV27
TGTGCCAGCAGTTCAGGGATTCGGCCCCTCTTCGGCTACACCTTC
CASSSGIRPLFGYTF
>TRBJ1-2|TRBD1|NA|TRBV5-1
TGCGCCAGCAGGCACCGGGACAGTCCCAAAGTAACCTTC
CASRHRDSPKVTF
>TRBJ1-5|NA|few|TRBV27
TGTGCCAGCAGCCTACAATTTAGCAATCAGCCCCAGCATTTT
CASSLQFSNQPQHF
>TRBJ2-3|NA|NA|TRBV5-1
TGCGCCAGCAGCTGGCCAGCAGATACGCAGTATTTT
CASSWPADTQYF
>TRBJ2-7|TRBD1|few|TRBV4-1
TGCGCCAGCAGCCAAGTAATGGGGACAGGGAGGTCTGCGGAGCAGTACTTC
CASSQVMGTGRSAEQYF
>TRBJ1-5|NA|NA|TRBV18
TGTGCCAGCTCACCAAGCGGAAACGGCAATCAGCCCCAGCATTTT
CASSPSGNGNQPQHF
>TRBJ2-7|NA|NA|TRBV2
TGTGCCAGCAGTGAACGCAGGGTCTCCTACGAGCAGTACTTC
CASSERRVSYEQYF
>TRBJ1-6|NA|once|TRBV15
TGTGCCACCAGCAGGGCTCAGGGGTCAGGCCGCCTTAGCCCTTGGGGTTCACCCCTCCACTTT
CATSRAQGSGRLSPWGSPLHF